One sample yielded the 10 T cell receptor beta chains listed below, sequenced in a study of T cells in localized non-small cell lung cancer. Repertoires were generated with immunoSEQ multiplex PCR, while TCRdb's copy carries only in-frame clones and drops some. The table includes 30,000 to 35,000 clones, approximately 90% detected once. The specimen was peripheral blood mononuclear cells, collected before any cancer treatment. These TCRs come from a female donor aged 60 or older with stage II lung adenocarcinoma.

With regard to this clone: Within the sample, other DNA sequences also encode this same CDR3. V usage is TRBV10-2 and J usage is TRBJ1-2; D gene ambiguous. The V gene lost 3 bases and the J gene lost 5 bases, with 19 bases spanning the gap. The CDR3 sequence is 16 residues long. From germline, CDR1 is WSHSY and CDR2 SAAADI. CDR3 in amino acids: CASSEMLAETSYGYTF. CDR3 bases: TGCGCCAGCAGTGAAATGCTGGCAGAAACTTCTTATGGCTACACCTTC.

The rearrangement joins TRBV4-3 to TRBJ2-7; 8 positions match TRBD1. Germline CDR1 and CDR2: LGHNA and YSLEER. The ends lost 4 bases at V and 1 base at J; junction bases unmatched: 3. This CDR3 spans 14 amino acids. The CDR3 here is CASSLRTGSYEQYF. The CDR3 bases are TGCGCCAGCAGCCTTAGGACAGGGTCCTACGAGCAGTACTTC.

A single count supports this clone. The chain employs TRBV19 and TRBJ2-3; 8 bases are a match to TRBD2. Germline CDR1 and CDR2: LNHDA and SQIVND (reference sequence). The V and J ends lost 6 bases and 3 bases, in that order; junction bases with no gene match: 5. This CDR3 comprises 14 residues. DNA of the CDR3: TGTGCCAGTAGCGTTGGACTAGCTACAGATACGCAGTATTTT. Encoded protein: CASSVGLATDTQYF.

This clone has only one observation. The chain recombines TRBV7-2 with TRBJ2-7; tentatively, D is TRBD2 (5 bases). Germline V lookup: CDR1 SGHTA, CDR2 FQGNSA. The CDR3 has 14 residues. V shed 1 base and J shed 6 bases, with 13 bases lying between them. This chain's CDR3 is CASSLDPGMGEQYF. CDR3 bases: TGTGCCAGCAGCTTAGACCCGGGAATGGGCGAGCAGTACTTC.

This clone showed up just once. This chain uses TRBV7-3 with TRBJ1-5, with TRBD1 identical over 7 bases. This CDR3 region has 14 residues. The junction had 14 bases not matched to a gene; V was cut back by 11 bases and J by 7 bases. Germline assignment: CDR1 SGHTA and CDR2 FQGTGA. CDR3 sequence: CAAGDQGVEQPQHF. CDR3 in DNA: TGTGCCGCGGGGGACCAGGGGGTTGAGCAGCCCCAGCATTTT.

The chain has TRBV5-1 and TRBJ1-2; possible D gene TRBD1, 6 bases. CDR3 length equals 17 residues. Trimming shortened V by 3 bases and J by 2 bases, and 20 bases separated the two germline ends. Germline lookup yields CDR1 SGHRS and CDR2 YFSETQ. In DNA form, the CDR3 reads TGCGCCAGCAGCTGGAGACTCGGACAGTCCGAAAACTATGGCTACACCTTC. Its protein is CASSWRLGQSENYGYTF.

The chain carries TRBV5-4 and TRBJ2-7, with 12 bases lining up with TRBD2. The CDR3 sequence is 15 residues long. CDR1 and CDR2 from the germline V gene are SGHNT and YYREEE (reference sequence). J was trimmed by 3 bases and V by 4 bases; bases with no gene match: 5. Written as DNA, the CDR3 is TGTGCCAGCAGCGCCCGGACTAGCGGGGACTACGAGCAGTACTTC. As protein: CASSARTSGDYEQYF.

V is TRBV5-4 and J is TRBJ2-5; unclear D gene. Trimming stripped 3 bases from V and 3 bases from J, with 6 bases between. The CDR3 has 12 residues. In germline, CDR1 is SGHNT, CDR2 YYREEE (reference sequence). As DNA, the CDR3 is TGTGCCAGCAGCTCTGCGAAAGAGACCCAGTACTTC. Amino acids: CASSSAKETQYF. Full variable domain (outside the CDR3, taken from reference TRBV5-4 and TRBJ2-5): ETGVTQSPTHLIKTRGQQVTLRCSSQSGHNTVSWYQQALGQGPQFIFQYYREEENGRGNFPPRFSGLQFPNYSSELNVNALELDDSALYLCASSSAKETQYFGPGTRLLVL.

Here the CDR3 DNA reads TGTGCCAGCAGCTCCGGGACTAGCGGACAGTACCAAGAGACCCAGTACTTC. Amino acids: CASSSGTSGQYQETQYF. The rearrangement links TRBV7-9 to TRBJ2-5, with 11 bases identical to TRBD2. CDR1 is SEHNR and CDR2 is FQNEAQ in the germline V gene (reference sequence). J was trimmed by 0 bases and V by 4 bases; bases with no gene match: 7. There are 17 residues in the CDR3.

The chain couples TRBV7-6 to TRBJ2-2; 11 positions match TRBD2. The germline V gene has CDR1 SGHVS and CDR2 FNYEAQ. The CDR3 is 16 amino acids. J was trimmed by 3 bases and V by 4 bases; bases with no gene match: 4. The chain's CDR3 is CASSSPSGGYTGELFF. The CDR3 DNA sequence: TGTGCCAGCAGCTCTCCTAGCGGGGGGTACACCGGGGAGCTGTTTTTT.